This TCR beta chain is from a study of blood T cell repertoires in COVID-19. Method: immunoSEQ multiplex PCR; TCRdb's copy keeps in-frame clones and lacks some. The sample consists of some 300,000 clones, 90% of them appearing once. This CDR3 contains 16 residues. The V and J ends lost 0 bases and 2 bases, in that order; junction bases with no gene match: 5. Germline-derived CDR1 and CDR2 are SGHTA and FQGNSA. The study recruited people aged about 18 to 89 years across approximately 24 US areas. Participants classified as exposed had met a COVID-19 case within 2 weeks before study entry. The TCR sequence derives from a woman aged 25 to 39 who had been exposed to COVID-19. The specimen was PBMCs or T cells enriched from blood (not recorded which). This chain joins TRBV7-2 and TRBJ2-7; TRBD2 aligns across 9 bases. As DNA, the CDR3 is TGTGCCAGCAGCTTAGCCTCTGGCGGGGGGGCCTACGAGCAGTACTTC. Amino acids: CASSLASGGGAYEQYF.